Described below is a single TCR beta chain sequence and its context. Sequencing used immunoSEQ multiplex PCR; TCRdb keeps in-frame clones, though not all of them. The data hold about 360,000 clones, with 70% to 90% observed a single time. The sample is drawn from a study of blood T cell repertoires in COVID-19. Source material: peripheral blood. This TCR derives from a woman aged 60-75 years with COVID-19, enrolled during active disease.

The CDR3 sequence: CASSKPKRGTGSNYGYTF. CDR3 bases: TGTGCCAGCAGCAAGCCTAAAAGGGGGACAGGATCTAACTATGGCTACACCTTC. The chain employs TRBV21-1 and TRBJ1-2; TRBD1, the table's D call, lacks a check against the DNA. TRBV21-1 is a recognized pseudogene. The length of the CDR3 is 18 residues.